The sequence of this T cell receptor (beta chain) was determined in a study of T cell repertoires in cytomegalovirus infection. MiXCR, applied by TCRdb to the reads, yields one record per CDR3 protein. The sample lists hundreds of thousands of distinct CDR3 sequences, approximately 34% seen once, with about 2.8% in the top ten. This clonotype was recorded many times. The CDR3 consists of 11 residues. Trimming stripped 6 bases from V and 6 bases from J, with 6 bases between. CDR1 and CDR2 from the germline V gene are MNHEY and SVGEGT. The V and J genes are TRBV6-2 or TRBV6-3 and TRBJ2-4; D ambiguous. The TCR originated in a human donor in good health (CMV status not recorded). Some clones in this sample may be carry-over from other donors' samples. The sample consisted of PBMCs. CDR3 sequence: CASRTGNIQYF. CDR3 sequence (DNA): TGTGCCAGCAGAACCGGAAACATTCAGTACTTC.